This paragraph reports one T cell receptor beta chain. Its antigen is currently unknown. This specimen belongs to a study of cytomegalovirus exposure and HLA in healthy donors. Whole-study results and caveats: The study reported that TCR beta sequences accurately predicted HLA-A and HLA-B alleles in most subjects. Only CMV serostatus was available as immune exposure information. DRB1 had the most TCR associations and HLA-C the fewest, a later analysis found, with rates varying by HLA locus.

Primers for the PCR totalled 60 Vbeta and 13 Jbeta. Assay used: immunoSEQ multiplex PCR; TCRdb lists only in-frame clones, some missing. The sample consists of over 150,000 clones, 60% to 85% of them appearing once. Germline V gene data show CDR1 as SGHAT and CDR2 as FQNNGV. The length of the CDR3 is 15 residues. V was cut by 1 base and J by 0 bases, with 10 bases left in between. Sample: PBMCs. This TCR came from a woman between 45 and 65 years old in good health and CMV-seropositive. The V call is TRBV11-2, the J call TRBJ2-7, with TRBD1 as a possible D gene (6 bases). Written as DNA, the CDR3 is TGTGCCAGCAGCTTAGGATGGACAGCCTCCTACGAGCAGTACTTC. It translates to CASSLGWTASYEQYF.